The rows below give T cell receptor beta chains drawn from one sample of a study of blood T cells in healthy people across ages. TCRdb called the 5' RACE reads again in MiXCR, with one record for every CDR3 protein. The table records 800,000 or so distinct CDR3 sequences, about 62% of them present only once. The sample taken for sequencing was blood. The receptors were gathered from a man under 40 in good health. The CDR3 runs from the conserved cysteine through the conserved F or W. D genes are given only for firm matches. Size tells how often a clone was seen (once, few, many) or the class of an expanded clone, and some rows leave it out.

clone_size j_call v_call d_call cdr3_nt cdr3_aa
- TRBJ2-2 TRBV7-9 - TGTGCCAGCAGCGGGACTTATGACACCGGGGAGCTGTTTTTT CASSGTYDTGELFF
- TRBJ2-5 TRBV2 - TGTGCCAGCAGCGGGACCCACGGAGAGACCCAGTACTTC CASSGTHGETQYF
- TRBJ1-5 TRBV12-3/TRBV12-4 TRBD1 TGTGCCAGCAGACACGACAGGGGCGACAATCAGCCCCAGCATTTT CASRHDRGDNQPQHF
few TRBJ2-7 TRBV28 - TGTGCCAGCAGTTTCGCGGGCGGCCCCCACGAGCAGTACTTC CASSFAGGPHEQYF
many TRBJ1-2 TRBV4-2 TRBD1 TGTGCCAGCAGCCGGACAGGGAAGTTCGATGGCTACACCTTC CASSRTGKFDGYTF
- TRBJ2-1 TRBV10-1 TRBD2 TGCGCCAGCAGTGTTATCGGGACTAAAGGGTATGAGCAGTTCTTC CASSVIGTKGYEQFF
- TRBJ1-2 TRBV9 - TGTGCCAGCAGCGTAGGAGCAGGTGATGGCTACACCTTC CASSVGAGDGYTF
- TRBJ1-1 TRBV2 - TGTGCCAGCAGTGAGGAGGGACACAAGAACACTGAATCTTTCTTT CASSEEGHKNTESFF
- TRBJ1-2 TRBV29-1 - TGCAGCGTTGAATCCAGGGACCGGTATGGCTACACCTTC CSVESRDRYGYTF
- TRBJ2-5 TRBV12-3/TRBV12-4 TRBD1 TGTGCCAGCAGATACAGGGGCGGGCAGTACTTC CASRYRGGQYF
few TRBJ2-7 TRBV4-3 TRBD1 TGCGCCAGCAGCCAAGGACAGGGCTACTTCTACGAGCAGTACTTC CASSQGQGYFYEQYF
- TRBJ1-6 TRBV4-3 - TGCGCCAGCAGCCAAGCTCCTAATTCACCCCTCCACTTT CASSQAPNSPLHF
- TRBJ2-4 TRBV7-2 TRBD2 TGTGCCAGCAGCGAAGGGACTTTGGGACTAGCGGGGTCGGGCATTCAGTACTTC CASSEGTLGLAGSGIQYF
- TRBJ2-7 TRBV9 - TGTGCCAGCAGCGTAGTAGACAGAACCTACGAGCAGTACTTC CASSVVDRTYEQYF
- TRBJ2-7 TRBV6-2/TRBV6-3 - TGTGCCAGCAGCCCCGAGGGAGACTCCTACGAGCAGTACTTC CASSPEGDSYEQYF
- TRBJ1-2 TRBV12-3/TRBV12-4 TRBD1 TGTGCCAGCACCACAGACAGGGGGACTCGGGGCTACACCTTC CASTTDRGTRGYTF
- TRBJ1-5 TRBV6-1 - TGTGCCAGCAGTGACACCACCCGACGGATTTACAATCAGCCCCAGCATTTT CASSDTTRRIYNQPQHF
- TRBJ2-1 TRBV6-1 TRBD1 TGTGCCAGCAGTTCACGGACAGGGGGTCATAACAATGAGCAGTTCTTC CASSSRTGGHNNEQFF
- TRBJ2-3 TRBV4-3 - TGCGCCAGCAGCCAGACACAGGATAGTCAAGGGCAGTATTTT CASSQTQDSQGQYF
- TRBJ2-1 TRBV10-3 - TGTGCCATCAGTGTTCGGGTCCGGAGCAATGAGCAGTTCTTC CAISVRVRSNEQFF
- TRBJ1-1 TRBV9 - TGTGCCAGCTCGAGGCAGGGAGGGAGCACTGAAGCTTTCTTT CASSRQGGSTEAFF
- TRBJ2-1 TRBV4-3 - TGCGCCAGCAGCCAAGGAGTGGGCAGCTACAATGAGCAGTTCTTC CASSQGVGSYNEQFF
once TRBJ2-1 TRBV30 - TGTGCCTGGAAGTCGAACAATGAGCAGTTCTTC CAWKSNNEQFF
- TRBJ1-2 TRBV6-5 TRBD1 TGTGCCAGCAGTTCCCGAGGACAGGGGACCTATGGCTACACCTTC CASSSRGQGTYGYTF
few TRBJ2-5 TRBV12-3/TRBV12-4 - TGTGCCAGCAGTTTTGAGGGGGTCACGAGTGCCCAGTACTTC CASSFEGVTSAQYF
- TRBJ2-3 TRBV12-3/TRBV12-4 TRBD2 TGTGCCAGCCGGCAGAGCGGGGGGGTAACAGATACGCAGTATTTT CASRQSGGVTDTQYF
- TRBJ2-4 TRBV29-1 - TGCAGCGTCCGGGACACCTACTTGGGCATTCAGTACTTC CSVRDTYLGIQYF
- TRBJ2-7 TRBV6-2/TRBV6-3 TRBD1 TGTGCCAGCAGTCCGACAGGGGCGCAGTCCTACGAGCAGTACTTC CASSPTGAQSYEQYF
- TRBJ2-4 TRBV6-6 - TGTGCCACCAACTCGGGGGTGTCAGCCAAAAACATTCAGTACTTC CATNSGVSAKNIQYF
once TRBJ2-7 TRBV28 TRBD1 TGTGCCAGCAGGAATGGGACAGGGTCCCCTTTTTCCTACTACGAGCAGTACTTC CASRNGTGSPFSYYEQYF
- TRBJ1-1 TRBV6-2/TRBV6-3 - TGTGCCAGCAGTTACGATGTATTCTCGGCTTTCTTT CASSYDVFSAFF
- TRBJ2-5 TRBV4-2 - TGTGCCAGCAGCCAAGTGGCAGCCCTAGGTGGGGAGACCCAGTACTTC CASSQVAALGGETQYF
- TRBJ2-3 TRBV7-9 - TGTGCCAGCACCTACACAGATACGCAGTATTTT CASTYTDTQYF
- TRBJ2-7 TRBV29-1 - TGCAGCGTTTCGGGCCCCCACTACGAGCAGTACTTC CSVSGPHYEQYF
- TRBJ1-2 TRBV25-1 - TGTGCCAGCAGTCCAGGACAGCTTTCTAACTATGGCTACACCTTC CASSPGQLSNYGYTF
- TRBJ2-5 TRBV15 TRBD1 TGTGCCACCAGCAGACCGGGACAGGGTTCGGAGACCCAGTACTTC CATSRPGQGSETQYF
- TRBJ2-5 TRBV5-1 TRBD1 TGCGCCAGCAGCATCGCCGGGACAGCGTTTCAAGAGACCCAGTACTTC CASSIAGTAFQETQYF
- TRBJ2-7 TRBV20-1 TRBD1 TGCAGTGCTGAGGACAGGGGAAATTTCTACGAGCAGTACTTC CSAEDRGNFYEQYF
- TRBJ2-1 TRBV7-3 - TGTGCCAGCAGCGCGGGCAACAGGGGGGGCAATGAGCAGTTCTTC CASSAGNRGGNEQFF
- TRBJ2-5 TRBV6-6 TRBD2 TGTGCCAGCACGGTATGGGGGGGCCAAGAGACCCAGTACTTC CASTVWGGQETQYF
- TRBJ2-3 TRBV7-2 - TGTGCCAGCAGCTCAACCGAGAGGCCAGATACGCAGTATTTT CASSSTERPDTQYF
- TRBJ2-1 TRBV4-3 - TGCGCCAGCAGCCCCTTCGGACAGTCCTCCTACAATGAGCAGTTCTTC CASSPFGQSSYNEQFF
- TRBJ2-3 TRBV6-1 TRBD1 TGTGCCAGCAGCCTGCGGGACAGGGGGCCCAGCACAGATACGCAGTATTTT CASSLRDRGPSTDTQYF
few TRBJ2-4 TRBV29-1 - TGCAGCGTTGAGGGGGAGGGAGGGGGAAACATTCAGTACTTC CSVEGEGGGNIQYF
- TRBJ1-1 TRBV10-3 TRBD1 TGTGCCATCAGTGGGACAGGGGGCATGAACACTGAAGCTTTCTTT CAISGTGGMNTEAFF
- TRBJ2-1 TRBV27 - TGTGCCAGCAGTGGGGGGCCATTCTCCTACAATGAGCAGTTCTTC CASSGGPFSYNEQFF
- TRBJ2-6 TRBV6-6 - TGTGCCAGCAGTGTGACCTCTGGGGCCAACGTCCTGACTTTC CASSVTSGANVLTF
- TRBJ2-1 TRBV7-2 TRBD2 TGTGCCAGCAGCTTAGGGCGGACTAGCGGACAACACACAGATACGCAGTTCTTC CASSLGRTSGQHTDTQFF
- TRBJ1-2 TRBV5-6 - TGTGCCAGCAGCCTAGCTGAGTATGGCTACACCTTC CASSLAEYGYTF
- TRBJ1-5 TRBV29-1 - TGCAGCGTTGAAAGGGGGACTAGCAATCAGCCCCAGCATTTT CSVERGTSNQPQHF
many TRBJ2-7 TRBV20-1 - TGCAGTGCTAGAGATGGAAGGGCCTACGAGCAGTACTTC CSARDGRAYEQYF